What follows are 19 T cell receptor beta chains derived from one specimen sequenced in a study of Ad26.COV2.S vaccination and SARS-CoV-2 variants. Sequencing used immunoSEQ multiplex PCR; TCRdb keeps in-frame clones, though not all of them. The sample contains roughly 390,000 clones, less than 90% of which appear only once. The treatment here: 15 to 20 received Ad26.COV2.S at low or high dose, single or two shots; 5 received placebo; per-sample allocation not given. All samples were drawn on day 63, counting from the first vaccine or placebo injection. The sequencing used peripheral blood, collected in a trial of Ad26.COV2.S vaccine versus placebo. Receptors were obtained from a person aged 18-60 years who received the Ad26.COV2.S COVID-19 vaccine or a placebo.

J is TRBJ1-5 and V is TRBV2; no reliable D call. The CDR3 has 12 residues. V lost 1 base and J 4 bases, leaving 2 bases between the germline ends. From germline, CDR1 is SNHLY and CDR2 FYNNEI. For the CDR3, the DNA is TGTGCCAGCAGTGAAGGGAATCAGCCCCAGCATTTT. Protein sequence: CASSEGNQPQHF.

The chain carries TRBV2 and TRBJ1-1, with 7 bases aligning to TRBD1. The CDR3 is 12 amino acids. J lost 9 bases, V lost 4 bases, and 5 bases had no gene match. The V gene's germline CDR1 is SNHLY and CDR2 FYNNEI. The CDR3 DNA reads TGTGCCAGCAGTGGCGACAGGGCTAAAGCTTTCTTT. Protein sequence: CASSGDRAKAFF.

The chain carries TRBV10-3 and TRBJ1-2, with 8 bases that match TRBD1. CDR1 is ENHRY and CDR2 is SYGVKD in the germline V gene. V trimming: 1 base; J trimming: 8 bases; junction bases outside the gene matches: 6. This CDR3 is built from 14 residues. CDR3 in amino acids: CAISELGRGHGYTF. In DNA form, the CDR3 reads TGTGCCATCAGTGAGTTGGGCAGGGGGCACGGCTACACCTTC.

The J gene is TRBJ1-5, the V gene TRBV2, with D unresolved. The CDR3 totals 12 residues. Germline V CDR1 and CDR2: SNHLY, FYNNEI. Trimming removed 3 bases from V and 3 bases from J, with 3 bases in between. The CDR3 loop is CASSDPNQPQHF. The DNA of the CDR3 is TGTGCCAGCAGTGACCCCAATCAGCCCCAGCATTTT.

The chain is built from TRBV2 and TRBJ1-1; D possibly corresponds to TRBD1 (5 bases). The ends were cut back, 6 bases at V and 1 base at J, with 9 bases in the middle. This CDR3 region has 13 residues. Per germline, CDR1 SNHLY and CDR2 FYNNEI. The CDR3 coding sequence is TGTGCCAGCAGATCAGACAGGAACACTGAAGCTTTCTTT. It specifies CASRSDRNTEAFF. Filled out from reference TRBV2 and TRBJ1-1, the complete variable domain reads EPEVTQTPSHQVTQMGQEVILRCVPISNHLYFYWYRQILGQKVEFLVSFYNNEISEKSEIFDDQFSVERPDGSNFTLKIRSTKLEDSAMYFCASRSDRNTEAFFGQGTRLTVV.

The V gene is TRBV2, the J gene TRBJ1-2, with 12 bases lining up with TRBD1. Germline values: CDR1 SNHLY, CDR2 FYNNEI. The CDR3 covers 15 residues. The ends lost 3 bases at V and 8 bases at J; junction bases unmatched: 7. CDR3: CASSEEGQGARGYTF. Here the CDR3 DNA reads TGTGCCAGCAGTGAGGAGGGACAGGGGGCTCGAGGCTACACCTTC. The full variable domain, its missing parts supplied by reference TRBV2 and TRBJ1-2, is EPEVTQTPSHQVTQMGQEVILRCVPISNHLYFYWYRQILGQKVEFLVSFYNNEISEKSEIFDDQFSVERPDGSNFTLKIRSTKLEDSAMYFCASSEEGQGARGYTFGSGTRLTVV.

The DNA for the CDR3 is TGTGCCAGCAGTGACCCTGGATTAAACACAGATACGCAGTATTTT. It encodes CASSDPGLNTDTQYF. The gene calls are TRBV2 and TRBJ2-3; the D is unclear. Deletions cut 3 bases from V and 2 bases from J, with 12 bases between. This CDR3 is 15 amino acids long. Per the germline V gene, CDR1 is SNHLY and CDR2 is FYNNEI.

This clone appeared once. This rearrangement joins TRBV6-2 or TRBV6-3 to TRBJ2-3, with 9 positions matching TRBD2. The germline V gene has CDR1 MNHEY and CDR2 SVGEGT. Trimming at V came to 4 bases and at J to 7 bases, leaving 3 bases not matched to a gene. CDR3 length: 13 residues. The CDR3 DNA reads TGTGCCAGCAGTTGGGCGGGGGGGAATACGCAGTATTTT. This sequence encodes CASSWAGGNTQYF.

With regard to this clone: The sample contains more than one DNA sequence encoding this CDR3. This chain uses TRBV5-1 with TRBJ2-3; 15 bases fit TRBD2. With 4 bases clipped from V and 5 bases from J, the junction kept 5 bases outside the gene matches. Germline V gene lookup returns CDR1 SGHRS and CDR2 YFSETQ. The CDR3 covers 16 residues. CDR3 region: CASSLGLAGGQDTQYF. The DNA of the CDR3 is TGCGCCAGCAGCCTCGGACTAGCGGGGGGGCAAGATACGCAGTATTTT.

CDR3 bases: TGTGCCAGCAGCCACGGTCGAGGCCGAGGAAATTCACCCCTCCACTTT. Protein product: CASSHGRGRGNSPLHF. This chain joins TRBV7-6 and TRBJ1-6, with no clear D. V lost 5 bases and J 7 bases, leaving 18 bases between the germline ends. The CDR3 is 16 residues long. CDR1 and CDR2 from the germline V gene are SGHVS and FNYEAQ.

The chain has TRBV6-5 and TRBJ2-5; D not resolved. The CDR3 is 13 residues long. Germline V lookup: CDR1 MNHEY, CDR2 SVGAGI. V shed 5 bases and J shed 3 bases, with 10 bases lying between them. The CDR3 coding sequence is TGTGCCAGCAGTCTGAGAAGGGAAGAGACCCAGTACTTC. Its translation is CASSLRREETQYF.

As concerns this clone: This sample includes further DNA sequences coding for the same CDR3. This rearrangement joins TRBV3-1 (or the pseudogene TRBV3-2) to TRBJ2-5; the D is unclear. The CDR3 is made up of 14 amino acids. Germline V gene lookup returns CDR1 LGHDT and CDR2 YNNKEL (reference sequence). The V end lost 1 base, the J end lost 1 base, and 7 bases lay between the germline ends. The CDR3 here is CASSQGILQETQYF. The CDR3 DNA sequence: TGTGCCAGCAGCCAAGGAATACTCCAAGAGACCCAGTACTTC.

About this clone itself: One junction end does not reproduce the germline sequence, and a read error may be involved. This sequence joins TRBV5-8 and TRBJ2-4, with D uncertain. This CDR3 is built from 13 residues. From germline, CDR1 is SGHTS and CDR2 YDEGEE. CDR3 loop: CASRFLAKNIQYF. The CDR3 DNA is TGTGCCAGCCGCTTCCTAGCCAAAAACATTCAGTACTTC.

This chain uses TRBV4-1 with TRBJ1-2, with D unclear. The ends were cut back, 3 bases at V and 3 bases at J, with 14 bases in the middle. Germline values: CDR1 MGHRA, CDR2 YSYEKL. The CDR3 contains 15 residues. The CDR3 loop reads CASSHPGPADYGYTF. As DNA, the CDR3 is TGCGCCAGCAGCCACCCCGGCCCGGCGGACTATGGCTACACCTTC.

The CDR3 DNA reads as TGCGCCAGCAGCCAAGATAGGGGCACAACGGAGAAACTGTTTTTT. The encoded protein is CASSQDRGTTEKLFF. The chain recombines TRBV4-3 with TRBJ1-4; a possible D gene is TRBD1 (5 bases). The CDR3 has 15 residues. Trimming removed 0 bases at V and 11 bases at J, with 16 bases between. In germline, CDR1 is LGHNA, CDR2 YSLEER.

The V and J genes are TRBV7-2 and TRBJ1-2, with D perhaps TRBD1 (5 bases). Germline V gene sequence: CDR1 SGHTA, CDR2 FQGNSA. The length of the CDR3 is 15 residues. Trimming stripped 5 bases from V and 7 bases from J, with 20 bases between. As DNA, the CDR3 is TGTGCCAGCAGCGGTCGGGGAGCCGATGGGGGTGGCTACACCTTC. Amino acid sequence: CASSGRGADGGGYTF.

V and J are TRBV7-6 and TRBJ2-4; TRBD2 aligns across 10 bases. This CDR3 contains 15 residues. The ends lost 8 bases at V and 5 bases at J; junction bases unmatched: 9. In germline, CDR1 is SGHVS, CDR2 FNYEAQ. The DNA for the CDR3 is TGTGCCAGCGGACCACAAGCGGGGGGGGAAAACATTCAGTACTTC. This codes for CASGPQAGGENIQYF.

This clone was observed a single time. V gene TRBV11-2 combines with J gene TRBJ1-1, with D uncertain. Germline CDR1 reads SGHAT; CDR2 reads FQNNGV. This CDR3 has 13 amino acids. V was trimmed by 2 bases and J by 5 bases, leaving 9 bases between them. The CDR3, as DNA: TGTGCCAGCAGCTTATTGTGGGGTACTGAAGCTTTCTTT. Translated: CASSLLWGTEAFF.

The chain employs TRBV10-3 and TRBJ2-3; no clear D gene. CDR1 and CDR2 from the germline V gene are ENHRY and SYGVKD. The CDR3 loop spans 11 amino acids. Deletions cut 4 bases from V and 3 bases from J, with 2 bases between. DNA for the CDR3: TGTGCCATCAGTGGAACAGATACGCAGTATTTT. It codes for CAISGTDTQYF.